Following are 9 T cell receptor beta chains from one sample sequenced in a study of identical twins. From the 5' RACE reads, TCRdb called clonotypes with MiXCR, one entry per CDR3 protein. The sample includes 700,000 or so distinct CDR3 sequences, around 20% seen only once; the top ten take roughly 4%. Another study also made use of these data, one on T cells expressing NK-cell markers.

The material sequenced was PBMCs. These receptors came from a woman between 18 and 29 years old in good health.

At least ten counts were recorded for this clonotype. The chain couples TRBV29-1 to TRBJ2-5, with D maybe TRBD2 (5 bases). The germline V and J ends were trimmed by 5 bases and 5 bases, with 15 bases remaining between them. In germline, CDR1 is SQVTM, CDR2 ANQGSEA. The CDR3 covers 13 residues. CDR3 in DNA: TGCAGCGTTATTAGGGATAGCGTCGAGACCCAGTACTTC. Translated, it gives CSVIRDSVETQYF.

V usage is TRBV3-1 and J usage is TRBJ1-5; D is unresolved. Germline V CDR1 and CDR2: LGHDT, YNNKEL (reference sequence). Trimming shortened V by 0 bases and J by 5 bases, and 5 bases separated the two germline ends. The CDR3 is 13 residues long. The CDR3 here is CASSQEFDQPQHF. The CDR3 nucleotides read TGTGCCAGCAGCCAAGAATTCGATCAGCCCCAGCATTTT. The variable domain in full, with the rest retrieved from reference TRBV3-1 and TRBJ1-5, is DTAVSQTPKYLVTQMGNDKSIKCEQNLGHDTMYWYKQDSKKFLKIMFSYNNKELIINETVPNRFSPKSPDKAHLNLHINSLELGDSAVYFCASSQEFDQPQHFGDGTRLSIL.

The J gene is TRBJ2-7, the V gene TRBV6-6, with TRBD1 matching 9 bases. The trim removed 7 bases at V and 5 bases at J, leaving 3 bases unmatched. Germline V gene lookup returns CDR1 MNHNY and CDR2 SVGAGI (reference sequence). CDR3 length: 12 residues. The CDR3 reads CASTRTGDEQYF. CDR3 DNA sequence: TGTGCCAGCACTAGGACAGGGGACGAGCAGTACTTC.

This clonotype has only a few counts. CDR3 amino acids: CASSDPGAQPSTF. For the CDR3, the DNA is TGTGCCAGCAGCGATCCGGGGGCACAACCCTCCACCTTC. The chain uses TRBV3-1 and TRBJ1-2; tentatively, D is TRBD1 (6 bases). V lost 5 bases, J lost 13 bases, and 20 bases lay in between. This CDR3 has 13 amino acids. Per the germline V gene, CDR1 is LGHDT and CDR2 is YNNKEL (reference sequence). Using reference TRBV3-1 and TRBJ1-2 for the parts outside the CDR3, the full variable domain is DTAVSQTPKYLVTQMGNDKSIKCEQNLGHDTMYWYKQDSKKFLKIMFSYNNKELIINETVPNRFSPKSPDKAHLNLHINSLELGDSAVYFCASSDPGAQPSTFGSGTRLTVV.

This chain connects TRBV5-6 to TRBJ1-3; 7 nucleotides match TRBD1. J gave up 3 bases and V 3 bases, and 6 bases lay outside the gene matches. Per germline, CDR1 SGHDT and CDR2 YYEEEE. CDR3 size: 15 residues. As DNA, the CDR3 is TGTGCCAGCAGCTCCGGCAGGGGGAATGGAAACACCATATATTTT. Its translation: CASSSGRGNGNTIYF.

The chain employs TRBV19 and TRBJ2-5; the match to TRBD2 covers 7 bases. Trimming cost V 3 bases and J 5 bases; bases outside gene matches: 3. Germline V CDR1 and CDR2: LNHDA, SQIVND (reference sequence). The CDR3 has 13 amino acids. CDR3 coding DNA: TGTGCCAGTAGTATCGGGAGGTTGGAGACCCAGTACTTC. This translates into CASSIGRLETQYF.

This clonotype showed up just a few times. This CDR3 is CSAGQAGQTDTQYF. CDR3 nucleotides: TGCAGTGCAGGACAAGCGGGACAGACAGATACGCAGTATTTT. The chain recombines TRBV20-1 with TRBJ2-3, with D perhaps TRBD1 or TRBD2 (7 bases each). The CDR3 has 14 amino acids. Deletions cut 6 bases from V and 3 bases from J, with 16 bases between. CDR1 and CDR2 from the germline V gene are DFQATT and SNEGSKA (reference sequence).

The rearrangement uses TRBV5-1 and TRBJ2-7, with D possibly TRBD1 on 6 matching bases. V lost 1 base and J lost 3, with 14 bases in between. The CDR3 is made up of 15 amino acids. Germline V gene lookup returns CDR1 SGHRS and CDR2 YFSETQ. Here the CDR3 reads CASSLSGGRIYEQYF. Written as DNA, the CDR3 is TGCGCCAGCAGCTTGAGTGGGGGCAGGATCTACGAGCAGTACTTC.

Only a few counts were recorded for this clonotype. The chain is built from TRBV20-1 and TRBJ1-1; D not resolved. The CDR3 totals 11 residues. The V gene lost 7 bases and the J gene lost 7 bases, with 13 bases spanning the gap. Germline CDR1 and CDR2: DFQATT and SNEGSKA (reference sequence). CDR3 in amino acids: CSVFNYGEAFF. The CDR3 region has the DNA TGCAGTGTATTCAACTACGGTGAAGCTTTCTTT.